Reported below is one T cell receptor (beta chain). The germline V gene has CDR1 LGHNA and CDR2 YSLEER. Trimming took 0 bases from V and 5 from J, leaving 7 bases between them. This CDR3 is built from 13 residues. Produced via immunoSEQ multiplex PCR; TCRdb's table is partial and in-frame only. This sample has under 250,000 clones, with 85% to 90% found just once. The data originate from a study of blood T cell repertoires in COVID-19. Across the study: Sites in the United States, Italy and Spain provided acute and convalescent COVID-19 samples. From T cells, B-cell-depleted T cells, or PBMCs came the material, which was cDNA or gDNA.

This clonotype was sampled from a man aged 60 to 69 with acute or convalescent COVID-19. The J gene is TRBJ1-1, the V gene TRBV4-3; D is ambiguous. Sequenced input: peripheral blood. The CDR3 DNA reads as TGCGCCAGCAGCCAAGATGGAGGGACTGAAGCTTTCTTT. This codes for CASSQDGGTEAFF.